This TCR beta chain was documented in a study of neurological immune-mediated disorders. V shed 1 base and J shed 1 base, with 7 bases lying between them. Germline V gene sequence: CDR1 SGHRS, CDR2 YFSETQ. The CDR3 length is 14 residues. MiXCR, run by TCRdb on the 5' RACE reads, gives a single entry per CDR3 protein. Of 40,000 to 45,000 distinct CDR3 sequences in the sample, more than 9.5% were seen once. In this sample, this clonotype turned up many times. Sequences were obtained from PBMCs. This TCR came from a female donor in good health. This chain links TRBV5-1 with TRBJ2-3; D remains ambiguous. As DNA, the CDR3 is TGCGCCAGCAGCTTGATACCAGGCACAGATACGCAGTATTTT. As protein: CASSLIPGTDTQYF.